The 29 T cell receptor beta chains in this list originate from one sample, sequenced in a study of blood T cells in healthy people across ages. With a J-beta primer mix and a sample-barcoded 5' primer, a second PCR ran roughly 7 to 11 cycles. Each CDR3 protein gets one entry after TCRdb re-called the 5' RACE reads with MiXCR. The data hold roughly 700,000 distinct CDR3 sequences, with around 32% observed a single time. The material sequenced was blood. The receptors were gathered from a woman of 80 years or more in good health.

This clonotype occurred a few times. The V gene is TRBV30, the J gene TRBJ2-4; D possibly corresponds to TRBD2 (5 bases). Trimming shortened V by 3 bases and J by 0 bases, and 12 bases separated the two germline ends. This CDR3 is built from 15 residues. Germline values: CDR1 GTSNPN, CDR2 SVGIG (reference sequence). CDR3 DNA: TGTGCCTGGAGCATACGGACTTTAGCCAAAAACATTCAGTACTTC. Amino acid sequence: CAWSIRTLAKNIQYF.

This clonotype was counted at least ten times. The chain employs TRBV7-8 and TRBJ2-1; D is perhaps TRBD2 (6 bases). V lost 5 bases to trimming and J lost 8 bases, with 10 bases between them. This CDR3 contains 12 residues. Germline V lookup: CDR1 SGHVS, CDR2 FQNEAQ. As DNA, the CDR3 is TGTGCCAGCAGCCAGGAGGGCGATGAGCAGTTCTTC. Its translation: CASSQEGDEQFF.

V and J are TRBV6-2 or TRBV6-3 and TRBJ1-1; 8 bases match TRBD1. The CDR3 extends over 14 amino acids. The trim removed 0 bases at V and 11 bases at J, leaving 8 bases unmatched. Germline CDR1 and CDR2: MNHEY and SVGEGT. The CDR3 DNA reads as TGTGCCAGCAGTTACTCGAACAGGGGGATGTCCGCTTTCTTT. Its protein product is CASSYSNRGMSAFF.

In the case of this clonotype: This clone may be a read error of a much larger clone one base away. The chain uses TRBV14 and TRBJ2-1, with 9 bases aligning to TRBD2. CDR3 length equals 17 residues. The V gene's germline CDR1 is SGHDN and CDR2 FVKESK. The ends lost 0 bases at V and 0 bases at J; junction bases unmatched: 3. CDR3 sequence: CASSQEGGRASYNEQFF. CDR3 DNA sequence: TGTGCCAGCAGCCAAGAGGGCGGGAGGGCCTCCTACAATGAGCAGTTCTTC.

J is TRBJ2-1 and V is TRBV7-9; no clear D. Deletions cut 5 bases from V and 6 bases from J, with 20 bases between. CDR3 length: 16 amino acids. Germline CDR1 is SEHNR and CDR2 is FQNEAQ (reference sequence). The CDR3, as DNA: TGTGCCAGCAGCGACCACTTCGGGCTAGAAGGCAATGAGCAGTTCTTC. Translated: CASSDHFGLEGNEQFF.

In this sample, this clonotype turned up many times. Being one base from a much bigger clone, this may be a read error. V and J are TRBV5-5 and TRBJ2-5; 8 positions agree with TRBD1. After removal of 0 bases from V and 11 bases from J, the junction contained 12 bases not matched to a gene. This CDR3 has 15 residues. Germline CDR1 reads SGHKS; CDR2 reads YYEKEE (reference sequence). The DNA of the CDR3 is TGTGCCAGCAGCTTGGAACAGGGGGTATACAATGAGCAGTACTTC. Its protein is CASSLEQGVYNEQYF.

This clonotype was seen a few times. The V gene is TRBV7-9, the J gene TRBJ1-2; TRBD1 matches at 7 bases. The CDR3 consists of 14 residues. V shed 1 base, J shed 8 bases, and the junction held 7 bases outside the gene matches. Germline CDR1 and CDR2: SEHNR and FQNEAQ (reference sequence). The CDR3 is CASSLEARGKGYTF. The CDR3 nucleotides are TGTGCCAGCAGCTTAGAGGCCAGGGGGAAGGGCTACACCTTC.

The V call is TRBV29-1, the J call TRBJ1-1; D unresolved. CDR1 and CDR2 (germline): SQVTM, ANQGSEA. The CDR3 loop spans 16 amino acids. Deletions cut 0 bases from V and 1 base from J, with 15 bases between. The DNA of the CDR3 is TGCAGCGTTGAAGATCCCGCGAGCGGGCCGAACACTGAAGCTTTCTTT. Its protein is CSVEDPASGPNTEAFF.

As for this clonotype: Given a much more abundant clone one base away, this may be a read error. The V gene is TRBV5-4, the J gene TRBJ2-7, with D tentatively TRBD2 (5 bases). Germline V gene lookup returns CDR1 SGHNT and CDR2 YYREEE (reference sequence). This CDR3 is 15 amino acids long. V lost 0 bases and J lost 3, with 13 bases in between. The CDR3 sequence is CASSLVSEADYEQYF. The CDR3 bases are TGTGCCAGCAGCTTGGTTAGCGAGGCGGACTACGAGCAGTACTTC.

The sample holds many counts of this clonotype. The rearrangement joins TRBV12-3 or TRBV12-4 to TRBJ1-5, with a weak D call TRBD1 (5 bases). The V gene lost 8 bases and the J gene lost 3 bases, with 11 bases spanning the gap. This CDR3 spans 13 amino acids. CDR3 loop: CASGTSDNQPQHF. The CDR3 bases are TGTGCCAGCGGGACGTCAGACAATCAGCCCCAGCATTTT.

This clonotype was detected many times. The V call is TRBV20-1, the J call TRBJ1-1; D not certain. V shed 6 bases and J shed 2 bases, with 7 bases lying between them. Germline V CDR1 and CDR2: DFQATT, SNEGSKA (reference sequence). CDR3 length: 11 residues. Here the CDR3 reads CSASGNTEAFF. In DNA form, the CDR3 reads TGCAGTGCCTCAGGTAACACTGAAGCTTTCTTT.

This clonotype has ten or more counts. The chain employs TRBV3-1 and TRBJ1-2; 12 nucleotides agree with TRBD1. Trimming at V came to 4 bases and at J to 4 bases, leaving 4 bases not matched to a gene. Germline V gene lookup returns CDR1 LGHDT and CDR2 YNNKEL (reference sequence). CDR3 length equals 15 residues. CDR3 protein: CASSLGTGGTYGYTF. In DNA form, the CDR3 reads TGTGCCAGCAGCCTCGGGACAGGGGGCACCTATGGCTACACCTTC.

On this clonotype itself: A clone one base away is much larger, so this may be a read error. The chain links TRBV20-1 to TRBJ2-1; the D gene is possibly TRBD2 (6 bases). V gave up 6 bases and J gave up 2 bases, with 17 bases separating them. From germline, CDR1 is DFQATT and CDR2 SNEGSKA (reference sequence). There are 15 residues in the CDR3. This CDR3 reads CSAEGRDRPYNEQFF. Written as DNA, the CDR3 is TGCAGTGCGGAGGGACGGGACCGTCCCTACAATGAGCAGTTCTTC.

The chain uses TRBV7-2 and TRBJ1-1; weak D call: TRBD1 (6 bases). This CDR3 contains 11 residues. V was cut by 4 bases and J by 8 bases, with 8 bases left in between. Germline CDR1 is SGHTA and CDR2 is FQGNSA. The CDR3 reads CASSSDREAFF. The CDR3 DNA is TGTGCCAGCAGCTCGGACAGAGAAGCTTTCTTT.

The genes are TRBV5-1 and TRBJ2-1; 10 positions match TRBD2. The end of the DNA fits TRBJ2-7 better, so the J call may be wrong. This CDR3 is built from 17 residues. Per the germline V gene, CDR1 is SGHRS and CDR2 is YFSETQ. The CDR3 loop reads CASSLGPSGGLNNEQYF. In nucleotides, the CDR3 is TGCGCCAGCAGCTTGGGTCCTAGCGGGGGACTAAACAATGAGCAGTACTTC.

J is TRBJ2-1 and V is TRBV12-3 or TRBV12-4; possible D gene TRBD2, 6 bases. Trimming stripped 5 bases from V and 5 bases from J, with 19 bases between. The CDR3 extends over 16 amino acids. CDR3 sequence (DNA): TGTGCCAGCAGTCTCCTTCGGGGTCGGGGGAACAATGAGCAGTTCTTC. This sequence encodes CASSLLRGRGNNEQFF.

Note on this clonotype: A much larger clone lies one base from this, so it may be a read error. This sequence joins TRBV2 and TRBJ2-7, with TRBD2 matching 12 bases. J lost 2 bases, V lost 4 bases, and 0 bases had no gene match. The germline V gene encodes CDR1 SNHLY and CDR2 FYNNEI. This CDR3 is 14 amino acids long. The DNA for the CDR3 is TGTGCCAGCAGTGGGACTAGCGGGGCCTACGAGCAGTACTTC. It translates to CASSGTSGAYEQYF.

The chain uses TRBV7-2 and TRBJ2-6; D gene uncertain. The CDR3 spans 18 residues. V gave up 5 bases and J gave up 0 bases, with 17 bases separating them. The germline V gene has CDR1 SGHTA and CDR2 FQGNSA. CDR3 amino acids: CASSPGLGESSGANVLTF. The CDR3 bases are TGTGCCAGCAGCCCCGGTTTGGGCGAGAGCTCTGGGGCCAACGTCCTGACTTTC.

At least ten counts were recorded for this clonotype. The rearrangement joins TRBV3-1 to TRBJ2-1; no reliable D call. The germline CDR1 and CDR2 sequences are LGHDT and YNNKEL (reference sequence). V was pared by 4 bases and J by 0 bases, with 10 bases between. The CDR3 extends over 15 amino acids. The CDR3 DNA is TGTGCCAGCAGCCTCTCCGGACCCTCCTACAATGAGCAGTTCTTC. This codes for CASSLSGPSYNEQFF.

In regard to this clonotype: At one end, the junction sequence differs from germline, possibly due to a read error. The V and J genes are TRBV12-3 or TRBV12-4 and TRBJ1-5, with D possibly being TRBD1 (5 bases). The CDR3 runs to 15 residues. The CDR3 nucleotides read TGTACCAGCAGTTTAAGGGACTTAAGCAATCAGCCCCAGCACTTT. Protein product: CTSSLRDLSNQPQHF.

The chain uses TRBV20-1 and TRBJ2-4, with D perhaps given as TRBD1 or TRBD2 (5 bases each). The end of the DNA fits TRBJ2-7 better, so the J call may be wrong. Germline CDR1 is DFQATT and CDR2 is SNEGSKA (reference sequence). This CDR3 has 15 amino acids. The CDR3 nucleotides are TGCAGTGCTAAGCCCCCCGGGACGCCTACCTACGAGCAGTACTTC. Amino acids: CSAKPPGTPTYEQYF.

This clonotype came up a few times. This could be a read error, since a much larger clone is one nucleotide away. J is TRBJ2-1 and V is TRBV27; 9 bases fit TRBD1. CDR1 is MNHEY and CDR2 is SMNVEV in the germline V gene (reference sequence). The CDR3 runs to 15 residues. CDR3 bases: TGTGCCAGCAGAGAAGGACAGGGGAGGTTTAATGGGCAGTTCTTC. Protein: CASREGQGRFNGQFF.

At least ten counts were recorded for this clonotype. The DNA of the CDR3 is TGTGCCAGCAGCACCGGGACAGAAACAGATACGCAGTATTTT. Its protein product is CASSTGTETDTQYF. The chain combines TRBV12-3 or TRBV12-4 with TRBJ2-3, with 7 bases that match TRBD1. The ends lost 6 bases at V and 3 bases at J; junction bases unmatched: 6. The CDR3 loop spans 14 amino acids.

Written as DNA, the CDR3 is TGCAGCGCCAAAAAGTCTCCACTAGCGGGAGGACCCCAGGGGTACAATGAGCAGTTCTTC. It codes for CSAKKSPLAGGPQGYNEQFF. The chain links TRBV29-1 to TRBJ2-1; 12 bases are a match to TRBD2. The ends lost 7 bases at V and 4 bases at J; junction bases unmatched: 23. This CDR3 has 20 amino acids. Germline V CDR1 and CDR2: SQVTM, ANQGSEA.

This clonotype was observed at least ten times. V usage is TRBV5-4 and J usage is TRBJ2-3, with a possible D match to TRBD2 (7 bases). Trimming pared 4 bases from V and 5 bases from J, leaving 17 bases between. Germline-derived CDR1 and CDR2 are SGHNT and YYREEE (reference sequence). The CDR3 is 15 amino acids. This chain's CDR3 is CASSNPRGAIDTQYF. Here the CDR3 DNA reads TGTGCCAGCAGCAACCCCCGGGGGGCCATAGATACGCAGTATTTT.

The chain links TRBV6-1 to TRBJ1-2; D unresolved. Trimming removed 6 bases from V and 1 base from J, with 9 bases in between. Germline CDR1 reads MNHNS; CDR2 reads SASEGT. This CDR3 contains 13 residues. Here the CDR3 reads CASRERVNYGYTF. Here the CDR3 DNA reads TGTGCCAGCAGGGAACGGGTTAACTATGGCTACACCTTC.

A remark on this clonotype: A read error may be the cause here, since a much bigger clone is one base away. The V call is TRBV3-1, the J call TRBJ2-7; D call uncertain. Germline V gene data show CDR1 as LGHDT and CDR2 as YNNKEL (reference sequence). The CDR3 has 14 amino acids. V lost 3 bases, J lost 9 bases, and 18 bases lay in between. This chain's CDR3 is CASSHEVTWHGQYF. The DNA of the CDR3 is TGTGCCAGCAGCCATGAAGTGACCTGGCACGGGCAGTACTTC.

The sample holds many counts of this clonotype. The rearrangement links TRBV5-1 to TRBJ2-1; 8 bases match TRBD1. The germline CDR1 and CDR2 sequences are SGHRS and YFSETQ. There are 14 residues in the CDR3. The V segment lost 4 bases and the J segment 4 bases; nucleotides outside the gene matches: 4. The CDR3 here is CASSPGGAYNEQFF. DNA for the CDR3: TGCGCCAGCAGCCCAGGGGGCGCTTACAATGAGCAGTTCTTC.

This sequence joins TRBV29-1 and TRBJ2-3, with D perhaps given as TRBD1 or TRBD2 (6 bases each). The CDR3 totals 15 residues. Germline CDR1 is SQVTM and CDR2 is ANQGSEA. Trimming left V 6 bases short and J 4 bases short, with 20 bases between. The CDR3 DNA reads TGCAGCGTAGATGTCGGGGGCAGGGGCGCAGATACGCAGTATTTT. Translated: CSVDVGGRGADTQYF.